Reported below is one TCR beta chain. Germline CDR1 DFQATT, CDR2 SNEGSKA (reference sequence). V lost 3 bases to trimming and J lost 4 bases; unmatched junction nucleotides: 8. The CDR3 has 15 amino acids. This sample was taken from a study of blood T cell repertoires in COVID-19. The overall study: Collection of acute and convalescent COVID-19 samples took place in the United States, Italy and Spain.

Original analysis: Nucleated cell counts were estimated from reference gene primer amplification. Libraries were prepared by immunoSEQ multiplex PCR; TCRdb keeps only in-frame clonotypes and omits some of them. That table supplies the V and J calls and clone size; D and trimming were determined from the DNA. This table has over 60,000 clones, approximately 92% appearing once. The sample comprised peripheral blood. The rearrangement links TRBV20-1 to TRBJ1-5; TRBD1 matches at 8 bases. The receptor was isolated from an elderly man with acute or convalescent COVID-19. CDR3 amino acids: CSASGVGQVNQPQHF. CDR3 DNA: TGCAGTGCTAGTGGGGTGGGACAGGTTAATCAGCCCCAGCATTTT.